What follows are 31 T cell receptor beta chains derived from one specimen sequenced in a study of cytotoxic CD8 clonotypes in ibrutinib-treated CLL. Method: immunoSEQ multiplex PCR; TCRdb's copy keeps in-frame clones and lacks some. The table includes around 50,000 clones, 50% to 70% detected once. The sequencing here drew on PBMCs, taken after 24 months of ibrutinib treatment. These receptors all stem from a human donor with chronic lymphocytic leukemia.

This clone was recorded at least ten times. This chain's CDR3 is CASSAAPGTGGSPLHF. The CDR3 DNA is TGTGCCAGCAGCGCCGCTCCCGGGACAGGGGGATCACCCCTCCACTTT. The rearrangement joins TRBV9 to TRBJ1-6; 11 bases are a match to TRBD1. There are 16 residues in the CDR3. With V trimmed by 3 bases and J by 10 bases, 9 bases remained unmatched. The germline V gene has CDR1 SGDLS and CDR2 YYNGEE. The full variable domain, its missing parts supplied by reference TRBV9 and TRBJ1-6, is DSGVTQTPKHLITATGQRVTLRCSPRSGDLSVYWYQQSLDQGLQFLIQYYNGEERAKGNILERFSAQQFPDLHSELNLSSLELGDSALYFCASSAAPGTGGSPLHFGNGTRLTVT.

The chain joins TRBV6-5 to TRBJ2-2; D remains unclear. The germline V gene encodes CDR1 MNHEY and CDR2 SVGAGI. The CDR3 has 15 residues. Trimming removed 0 bases from V and 5 bases from J, with 10 bases in between. In nucleotides, the CDR3 is TGTGCCAGCAGTTACTCGACCCTTGGGACCGGGGAGCTGTTTTTT. Amino acid sequence: CASSYSTLGTGELFF.

This chain joins TRBV28 and TRBJ2-2, with 9 bases fitting TRBD2. V was pared by 3 bases and J by 4 bases, with 9 bases of the junction left unmatched. Germline CDR1 reads MDHEN; CDR2 reads SYDVKM. The CDR3 extends over 17 amino acids. The CDR3: CASSLNAGGPGTGELFF. The DNA for the CDR3 is TGTGCCAGCAGTTTGAATGCGGGAGGGCCGGGCACCGGGGAGCTGTTTTTT.

The chain combines TRBV4-1 with TRBJ2-7; D might be TRBD1 or TRBD2, each matching 5 bases. Germline CDR1 and CDR2: MGHRA and YSYEKL. The CDR3 totals 15 residues. V lost 1 base and J 3 bases, leaving 13 bases between the germline ends. The CDR3 nucleotides are TGCGCCAGCAGCCAAGTGGGACCTAATTTCTACGAGCAGTACTTC. This translates into CASSQVGPNFYEQYF.

The chain is built from TRBV28 and TRBJ1-1; possibly TRBD1 for D (6 bases). Trimming removed 6 bases at V and 3 bases at J, with 11 bases between. The germline CDR1 and CDR2 sequences are MDHEN and SYDVKM. CDR3 length: 13 amino acids. The CDR3 protein is CASRTGADTEAFF. The CDR3 bases are TGTGCCAGCAGAACGGGGGCGGACACTGAAGCTTTCTTT.

The rearrangement joins TRBV7-8 to TRBJ2-3, with 11 bases fitting TRBD1. In germline, CDR1 is SGHVS, CDR2 FQNEAQ. The CDR3 length is 15 residues. The J segment lost 4 bases and the V segment lost 4 bases, leaving 4 bases of the junction unmatched. CDR3 in amino acids: CASSSRTGGADTQYF. Here the CDR3 DNA reads TGTGCCAGCAGCTCCCGGACAGGGGGCGCAGATACGCAGTATTTT.

The gene calls are TRBV2 and TRBJ2-7; D is possibly TRBD2 (5 bases). From germline, CDR1 is SNHLY and CDR2 FYNNEI. This CDR3 is 14 amino acids long. Trimming removed 6 bases at V and 2 bases at J, with 14 bases between. CDR3 in amino acids: CASRKGSTAYEQYV. CDR3 DNA: TGTGCCAGCAGAAAAGGGAGTACGGCCTACGAGCAGTACGTC.

V gene TRBV4-2 combines with J gene TRBJ2-5; 14 positions agree with TRBD2. This CDR3 has 16 amino acids. Germline values: CDR1 LGHNA, CDR2 YNFKEQ. The trim removed 4 bases at V and 5 bases at J, leaving 6 bases unmatched. For the CDR3, the DNA is TGTGCCAGCAGCCTGACTAGCGGGAGGGCCCGGGAGACCCAGTACTTC. Protein product: CASSLTSGRARETQYF.

The sample holds many counts of this clone. The rearrangement uses TRBV5-1 and TRBJ2-1; 8 bases align to TRBD1. This CDR3 has 15 amino acids. Trimming cost V 6 bases and J 9 bases; bases outside gene matches: 14. CDR1 SGHRS and CDR2 YFSETQ come from the germline V gene. The CDR3 nucleotides read TGCGCCAGCACCAAACTCGGACAGGGAAGGGGTGAGCAGTTCTTC. This encodes CASTKLGQGRGEQFF. Full variable domain (missing parts from reference TRBV5-1 and TRBJ2-1): KAGVTQTPRYLIKTRGQQVTLSCSPISGHRSVSWYQQTPGQGLQFLFEYFSETQRNKGNFPGRFSGRQFSNSRSEMNVSTLELGDSALYLCASTKLGQGRGEQFFGPGTRLTVL.

CDR3 bases: TGTGCCAGCAGTGACCCTAGCGTTAGCTCCTACGAGCAGTACTTC. It codes for CASSDPSVSSYEQYF. The chain uses TRBV25-1 and TRBJ2-7; D is perhaps TRBD2 (6 bases). CDR3 length equals 15 residues. V lost 3 bases and J lost 0, with 12 bases in between. CDR1 and CDR2 from the germline V gene are MGHDK and SYGVNS.

This clone has more than one count but fewer than ten. The gene calls are TRBV21-1 and TRBJ2-3; the D call TRBD1 from the table was never checked on the DNA. TRBV21-1 is marked as a pseudogene. The CDR3 contains 16 residues. CDR3 in amino acids: CASSLNGQKSTDTQYF. The CDR3 nucleotides read TGTGCCAGCAGCCTCAACGGACAGAAAAGCACAGATACGCAGTATTTT.

The chain links TRBV7-9 to TRBJ1-5; D is ambiguous. Germline lookup yields CDR1 SEHNR and CDR2 FQNEAQ (reference sequence). The length of the CDR3 is 13 residues. V was pared by 5 bases and J by 6 bases, with 11 bases between. CDR3 bases: TGTGCCAGCAGCCCCGGCAGGTCTCAGCCCCAGCATTTT. This translates into CASSPGRSQPQHF.

This clone has only one observation. J is TRBJ2-1 and V is TRBV4-2; D is perhaps TRBD1 (6 bases). Germline lookup yields CDR1 LGHNA and CDR2 YNFKEQ. Trimming removed 5 bases at V and 4 bases at J, with 15 bases between. The CDR3 is 15 amino acids. CDR3 amino acids: CASSFVGAGYNEQFF. As DNA, the CDR3 is TGTGCCAGCAGCTTTGTGGGGGCCGGGTACAATGAGCAGTTCTTC.

The V and J genes are TRBV28 and TRBJ1-1, with TRBD1 identical over 7 bases. Germline-derived CDR1 and CDR2 are MDHEN and SYDVKM. The junction had 5 bases not matched to a gene; V was cut back by 7 bases and J by 0 bases. The CDR3 is 14 amino acids. Written as DNA, the CDR3 is TGTGCCAGCACAGACAGGGTCATGAACACTGAAGCTTTCTTT. This codes for CASTDRVMNTEAFF.

This clone was picked up a small number of times. This chain links TRBV13 with TRBJ2-3; 7 bases fit TRBD2. The V segment lost 5 bases and the J segment 6 bases; nucleotides outside the gene matches: 2. The CDR3 is 12 residues long. Germline CDR1 and CDR2: PRHDT and FYEKMQ (reference sequence). The CDR3: CASSAGGDTQYF. In nucleotides, the CDR3 is TGTGCCAGCAGCGCCGGGGGGGATACGCAGTATTTT.

This clone has a handful of counts. V and J are TRBV2 and TRBJ2-5, with D maybe TRBD1 (6 bases). CDR1 and CDR2 (germline): SNHLY, FYNNEI. V dropped 11 bases and J dropped 2 bases, with 12 bases sitting between them. CDR3 length: 12 residues. CDR3 nucleotide sequence: TGTGCCGTCACAGGGTTTCAAGAGACCCAGTACTTC. Translated, it gives CAVTGFQETQYF.

This chain connects TRBV6-5 to TRBJ1-1; D call uncertain. The CDR3 length is 15 residues. Trimming stripped 5 bases from V and 1 base from J, with 14 bases between. Germline V CDR1 and CDR2: MNHEY, SVGAGI. DNA for the CDR3: TGTGCCAGCAGTCCTATTCCCCCGGGGAACACTGAAGCTTTCTTT. This translates into CASSPIPPGNTEAFF.

J is TRBJ1-5 and V is TRBV19, with D unclear. CDR1 LNHDA and CDR2 SQIVND come from the germline V gene (reference sequence). CDR3 length: 14 residues. V lost 7 bases and J 0 bases, leaving 10 bases between the germline ends. CDR3 coding DNA: TGTGCCAGTACCGGCGATCCTAGCAATCAGCCCCAGCATTTT. As protein: CASTGDPSNQPQHF.

This clone was seen at least ten times. V usage is TRBV5-4 and J usage is TRBJ2-7, with D perhaps matching TRBD1 or TRBD2 (6 bases each). V dropped 0 bases and J dropped 3 bases, with 7 bases sitting between them. CDR1 and CDR2 from the germline V gene are SGHNT and YYREEE (reference sequence). The CDR3 contains 13 residues. The DNA of the CDR3 is TGTGCCAGCAGCTTGGAGGGGGGCTACGAGCAGTACTTC. This gives the protein CASSLEGGYEQYF.

This clone has only a few counts. This chain joins TRBV21-1 and TRBJ2-4; TRBD1, as called in the table, went unchecked against the DNA. TRBV21-1 has pseudogene status. There are 17 residues in the CDR3. CDR3 DNA: TGTGCCAGCAGCAAATTAGGAGGAAGGACAGGGATCAACATTCAGTACTTC. Its translation is CASSKLGGRTGINIQYF.

The genes are TRBV27 and TRBJ2-1, with 8 nucleotides matching TRBD2. CDR3 length: 14 amino acids. CDR1 and CDR2 from the germline V gene are MNHEY and SMNVEV (reference sequence). The junction had 7 bases not matched to a gene; V was cut back by 6 bases and J by 6 bases. CDR3 bases: TGTGCCAGCAGCCAGCGGGAGTCCGGCAATGAGCAGTTCTTC. Translating gives CASSQRESGNEQFF.

The count of this clone is one. The V call is TRBV27, the J call TRBJ2-2, with D perhaps given as TRBD1 or TRBD2 (5 bases each). This CDR3 has 13 amino acids. CDR1 is MNHEY and CDR2 is SMNVEV in the germline V gene (reference sequence). The V end was cut by 4 bases, the J end by 6 bases, with 9 bases between. Here the CDR3 reads CASSSTGPGELFF. The CDR3, as DNA: TGTGCCAGCAGTTCAACGGGACCCGGGGAGCTGTTTTTT.

This sequence joins TRBV10-1 and TRBJ2-7; D remains ambiguous. CDR3 size: 16 residues. V was shortened by 0 bases and J by 2 bases, with 14 bases between the two germline ends. CDR1 is WNHNN and CDR2 is SYGVQD in the germline V gene (reference sequence). CDR3 region: CASSESMAKGAYEQYF. The CDR3 DNA is TGCGCCAGCAGTGAGTCGATGGCAAAGGGCGCCTACGAGCAGTACTTC.

V usage is TRBV9 and J usage is TRBJ2-1; D is unresolved. The CDR3 runs 12 residues. Germline CDR1 reads SGDLS; CDR2 reads YYNGEE. Trimming shortened V by 0 bases and J by 6 bases, and 4 bases separated the two germline ends. The CDR3 protein is CASSVDRNEQFF. The DNA for the CDR3 is TGTGCCAGCAGCGTAGACCGCAATGAGCAGTTCTTC.

This clone occurred a few times. The V gene is TRBV5-4, the J gene TRBJ2-2; weak D call: TRBD2 (6 bases). The germline gives CDR1 SGHNT, CDR2 YYREEE (reference sequence). Deletions cut 5 bases from V and 5 bases from J, with 16 bases between. This CDR3 spans 15 amino acids. CDR3 DNA: TGTGCCAGCAGAGGGTCCGGGGGAGGTACCGGGGAGCTGTTTTTT. This translates into CASRGSGGGTGELFF.

V and J are TRBV27 and TRBJ1-1, with D hard to call. This CDR3 is 13 amino acids long. Germline V lookup: CDR1 MNHEY, CDR2 SMNVEV (reference sequence). V was pared by 6 bases and J by 1 base, with 9 bases between. CDR3 nucleotide sequence: TGTGCCAGCAGCAAAAGGGAGAACACTGAAGCTTTCTTT. Its protein is CASSKRENTEAFF.

This clone has just a few counts. The chain combines TRBV4-1 with TRBJ2-1; D assignment may be TRBD1 or TRBD2 (5 bases each). CDR3 length: 14 amino acids. Germline CDR1 MGHRA, CDR2 YSYEKL. Trimming removed 0 bases at V and 7 bases at J, with 10 bases between. CDR3 nucleotide sequence: TGCGCCAGCAGCCAAGATCAATGGGGGAATGAGCAGTTCTTC. Translated, it gives CASSQDQWGNEQFF.

The rearrangement links TRBV21-1 to TRBJ2-7; TRBD1 is the table's D call, not checked against the DNA. TRBV21-1 counts as a pseudogene. The CDR3 sequence is 12 residues long. The CDR3 DNA is TGTGCCAGCAGCGGGAAGGGGTACGAGCAGTACGTC. Translating gives CASSGKGYEQYV.

The genes are TRBV5-4 and TRBJ2-3; D possibly matches TRBD1 or TRBD2 (6 bases each). V lost 4 bases to trimming and J lost 4 bases, with 22 bases between them. The length of the CDR3 is 17 residues. Germline V CDR1 and CDR2: SGHNT, YYREEE (reference sequence). CDR3 in amino acids: CASSEPAWGRGADTQYF. In DNA form, the CDR3 reads TGTGCCAGCAGCGAACCTGCTTGGGGAAGGGGGGCAGATACGCAGTATTTT.

This clone was observed once. V is TRBV7-9 and J is TRBJ2-7; TRBD2 matches 13 bases. The CDR3 spans 15 residues. Germline CDR1 reads SEHNR; CDR2 reads FQNEAQ (reference sequence). Losses at the gene ends were 5 bases for V and 4 bases for J; bases not matched to a gene: 5. CDR3 nucleotides: TGTGCCAGCAGCAAAGGACTAGCGGGGGCTTACGAGCAGTACGTC. Translation: CASSKGLAGAYEQYV.

The V call is TRBV7-8, the J call TRBJ2-1; 8 nucleotides line up with TRBD2. The junction had 13 bases not matched to a gene; V was cut back by 5 bases and J by 10 bases. CDR1 and CDR2 from the germline V gene are SGHVS and FQNEAQ. The CDR3 has 15 amino acids. The CDR3 protein is CASSAPGLVLYEQFF. The DNA for the CDR3 is TGTGCCAGCAGCGCTCCGGGACTAGTATTATACGAGCAGTTCTTC.